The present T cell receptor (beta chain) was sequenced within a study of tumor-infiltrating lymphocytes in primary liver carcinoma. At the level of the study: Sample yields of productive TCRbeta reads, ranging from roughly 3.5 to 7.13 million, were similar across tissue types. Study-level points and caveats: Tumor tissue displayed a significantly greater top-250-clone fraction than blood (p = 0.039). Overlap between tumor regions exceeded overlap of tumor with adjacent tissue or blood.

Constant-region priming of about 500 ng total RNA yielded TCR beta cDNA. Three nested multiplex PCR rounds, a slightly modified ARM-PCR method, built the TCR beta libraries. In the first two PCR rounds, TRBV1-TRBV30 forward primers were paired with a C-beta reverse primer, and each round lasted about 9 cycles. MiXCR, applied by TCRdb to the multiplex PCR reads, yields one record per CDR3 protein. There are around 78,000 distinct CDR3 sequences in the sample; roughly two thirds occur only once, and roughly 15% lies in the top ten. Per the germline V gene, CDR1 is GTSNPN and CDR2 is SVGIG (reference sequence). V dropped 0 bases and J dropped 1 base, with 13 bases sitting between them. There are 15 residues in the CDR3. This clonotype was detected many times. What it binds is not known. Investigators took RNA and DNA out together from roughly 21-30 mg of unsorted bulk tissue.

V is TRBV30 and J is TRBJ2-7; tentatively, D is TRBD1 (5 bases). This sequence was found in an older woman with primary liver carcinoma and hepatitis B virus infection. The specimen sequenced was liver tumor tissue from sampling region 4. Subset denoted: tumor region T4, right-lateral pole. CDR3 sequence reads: CAWSVRGRVSYEQYF. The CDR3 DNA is TGTGCCTGGAGTGTTCGTGGCAGGGTTTCCTACGAGCAGTACTTC. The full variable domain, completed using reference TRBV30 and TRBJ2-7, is SQTIHQWPATLVQPVGSPLSLECTVEGTSNPNLYWYRQAAGRGLQLLFYSVGIGQISSEVPQNLSASRPQDRQFILSSKKLLLSDSGFYLCAWSVRGRVSYEQYFGPGTRLTVT.